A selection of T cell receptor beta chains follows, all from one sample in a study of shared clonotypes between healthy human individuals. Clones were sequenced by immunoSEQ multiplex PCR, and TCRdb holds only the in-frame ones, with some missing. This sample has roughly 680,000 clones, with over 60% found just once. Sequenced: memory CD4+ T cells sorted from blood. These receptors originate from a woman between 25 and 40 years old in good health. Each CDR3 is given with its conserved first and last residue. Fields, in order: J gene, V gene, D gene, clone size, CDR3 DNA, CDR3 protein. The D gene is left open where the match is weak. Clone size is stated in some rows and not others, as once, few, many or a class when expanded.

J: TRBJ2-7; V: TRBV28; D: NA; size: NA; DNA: TGTGCCAGCAGTTTGGAAATCGCGGGGGCCTCCTACGAGCAGTACTTC; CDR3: CASSLEIAGASYEQYF
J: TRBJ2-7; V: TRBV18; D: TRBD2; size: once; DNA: TGTGCCAGCTCACCACCAGGGACTAGCGGTTACTACGAGCAGTACTTC; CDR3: CASSPPGTSGYYEQYF
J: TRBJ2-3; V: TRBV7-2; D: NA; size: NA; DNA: TGTGCCAGCAGCCCAAAAGTGGGGGCCTCAGATACGCAGTATTTT; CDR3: CASSPKVGASDTQYF
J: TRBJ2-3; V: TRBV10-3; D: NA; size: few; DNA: TGTGCCATCAGTGAGTCGGACCGGGGAGATACGCAGTATTTT; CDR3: CAISESDRGDTQYF
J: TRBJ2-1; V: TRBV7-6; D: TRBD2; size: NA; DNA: TGTGCCAGCAGCCCCAGCGGGGCGGGCCATGAGCAGTTCTTC; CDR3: CASSPSGAGHEQFF
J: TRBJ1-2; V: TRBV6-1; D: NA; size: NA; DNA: TGTGCCAGCAGTGAAGGGGGTAGGGGACATTATGGCTACACCTTC; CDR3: CASSEGGRGHYGYTF
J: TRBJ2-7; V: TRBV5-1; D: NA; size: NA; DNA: TGCGCCAGCAGCTTGGCACCGGGATCGGGCTACGAGCAGTACTTC; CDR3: CASSLAPGSGYEQYF
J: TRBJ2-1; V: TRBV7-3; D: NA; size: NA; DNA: TGTGCCAGCAGCCAAGATCATGGTTACCTCAATGAGCAGTTCTTC; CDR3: CASSQDHGYLNEQFF
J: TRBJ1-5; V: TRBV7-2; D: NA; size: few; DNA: TGTGCCAGCAGTTTAGAGGGTAGGGGGAATCAGCCCCAGCATTTT; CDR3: CASSLEGRGNQPQHF
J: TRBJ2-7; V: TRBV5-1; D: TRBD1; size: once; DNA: TGCGCCAGCAGCGATCGGACAGGGGTAAGCGAGCAGTACTTC; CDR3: CASSDRTGVSEQYF
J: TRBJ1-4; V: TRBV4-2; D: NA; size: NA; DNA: TGTGCCAGCAGCCAAGATAGCGGAAAACTGTTTTTT; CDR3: CASSQDSGKLFF
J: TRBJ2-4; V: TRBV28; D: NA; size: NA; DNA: TGTGCCAGCGGCCTTCCAGCCAAAAACATTCAGTACTTC; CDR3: CASGLPAKNIQYF
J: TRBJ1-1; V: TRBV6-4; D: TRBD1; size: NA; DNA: TGTGCCAGCAGTCCTACAGGGGTCCAAAGGGGAGCTTTCTTT; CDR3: CASSPTGVQRGAFF
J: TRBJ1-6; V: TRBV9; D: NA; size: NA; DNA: TGTGCCAGCAGAACACAGGTCGCGGCACCCCTCCACTTT; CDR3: CASRTQVAAPLHF
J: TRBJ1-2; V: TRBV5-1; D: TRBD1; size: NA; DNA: TGCGCCAGCAGCTTAAGGGGACAGGGGTATGGCTACACCTTC; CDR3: CASSLRGQGYGYTF
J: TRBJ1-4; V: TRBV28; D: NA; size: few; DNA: TGTGCCAGCATGTCCGGGGCCCGTTCTGCTAATGAAAAACTGTTTTTT; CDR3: CASMSGARSANEKLFF
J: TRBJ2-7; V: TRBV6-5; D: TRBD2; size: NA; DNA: TGTGCCAGCAGTTCTGGGACTAGCGGCTCCTACGAGCAGTACTTC; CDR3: CASSSGTSGSYEQYF
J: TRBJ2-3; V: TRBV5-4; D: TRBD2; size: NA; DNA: TGTGCCAGCAGCTTGGACCCCATTCTAGCGGGAGGGAACACAGATACGCAGTATTTT; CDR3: CASSLDPILAGGNTDTQYF